One and the same sample provided the 21 T cell receptor beta chains below, sequenced in a study of CD8+ T cells in alopecia areata. Specified treatment: oral pan-JAK inhibitor, 5-10 mg twice daily. Reverse transcribed after extraction, RNA yielded cDNA as the sequencing template. Produced via immunoSEQ multiplex PCR; TCRdb's table is partial and in-frame only. The sample yields under 150,000 clones, roughly four fifths seen once. This specimen consisted of CD8+ T cells sorted from blood, obtained at week 4, from a patient treated with tofacitinib. These TCRs come from a human donor with alopecia areata.

The chain couples TRBV18 to TRBJ2-2; 12 bases match TRBD1. V was pared by 2 bases and J by 4 bases, with 8 bases of the junction left unmatched. The CDR3 sequence is 18 residues long. CDR1 is KGHSH and CDR2 is LQKENI in the germline V gene. This CDR3 reads CASSPSPAGQGATGELFF. The DNA of the CDR3 is TGTGCCAGCTCACCAAGTCCCGCGGGACAGGGGGCCACCGGGGAGCTGTTTTTT.

A few counts support this clone. The chain uses TRBV4-1 and TRBJ2-3; the match to TRBD1 covers 8 bases. The junction had 7 bases not matched to a gene; V was cut back by 1 base and J by 4 bases. CDR3 length: 16 amino acids. Germline values: CDR1 MGHRA, CDR2 YSYEKL. CDR3 loop: CASSQGQGLIADTQYF. In DNA, the CDR3 is TGCGCCAGCAGCCAAGGACAGGGGTTAATCGCAGATACGCAGTATTTT.

The chain uses TRBV21-1 and TRBJ2-3; the listed D gene, TRBD1, was not tested against the DNA. TRBV21-1 is described as a pseudogene. The CDR3 runs to 14 residues. Here the CDR3 reads CASSRTDSTDTQYF. The CDR3 region has the DNA TGTGCCAGCAGCCGAACAGATAGCACAGATACGCAGTATTTT.

This clone showed up just once. V gene TRBV7-6 combines with J gene TRBJ2-3; a possible D gene is TRBD1 (5 bases). Germline lookup yields CDR1 SGHVS and CDR2 FNYEAQ. The CDR3 consists of 16 residues. The germline V and J ends were trimmed by 3 bases and 1 base, with 14 bases remaining between them. The CDR3 nucleotides read TGTGCCAGCAGCTTCCCCAGGGCCGGCGGCACAGATACGCAGTATTTT. This sequence encodes CASSFPRAGGTDTQYF.

The CDR3 loop reads CASSQDFNSPLHF. The CDR3 nucleotides are TGCGCCAGCAGCCAAGATTTTAATTCACCCCTCCACTTT. The chain joins TRBV4-1 to TRBJ1-6; D ambiguous. Germline V gene data show CDR1 as MGHRA and CDR2 as YSYEKL. The CDR3 totals 13 residues. V lost 0 bases and J lost 6, with 3 bases in between.

The V and J genes are TRBV6-6 and TRBJ1-6; 9 bases agree with TRBD1. The length of the CDR3 is 14 residues. Germline CDR1 is MNHNY and CDR2 is SVGAGI (reference sequence). The junction had 3 bases not matched to a gene; V was cut back by 4 bases and J by 8 bases. CDR3 in amino acids: CASSLQGADSPLHF. The CDR3 DNA is TGTGCCAGCAGTTTACAGGGGGCAGATTCACCCCTCCACTTT.

V and J are TRBV4-3 and TRBJ2-7, with 7 bases that match TRBD2. CDR1 LGHNA and CDR2 YSLEER come from the germline V gene. This CDR3 contains 20 residues. The trim removed 0 bases at V and 3 bases at J, leaving 20 bases unmatched. The CDR3 loop is CASSQDRGREYGGRNYEQYF. In DNA, the CDR3 is TGCGCCAGCAGCCAAGATAGGGGCAGGGAGTATGGCGGGAGAAACTACGAGCAGTACTTC.

This sequence joins TRBV5-6 and TRBJ2-7; D is uncertain. CDR1 is SGHDT and CDR2 is YYEEEE in the germline V gene. Deletions cut 2 bases from V and 3 bases from J, with 9 bases between. The CDR3 consists of 13 residues. CDR3 sequence reads: CASSFEGNYEQYF. The CDR3 bases are TGTGCCAGCAGCTTTGAAGGGAACTACGAGCAGTACTTC.

J is TRBJ2-7 and V is TRBV7-2; 10 nucleotides line up with TRBD1. The J segment lost 4 bases and the V segment lost 5 bases, leaving 8 bases of the junction unmatched. This CDR3 region has 15 residues. Germline CDR1 is SGHTA and CDR2 is FQGNSA. In DNA form, the CDR3 reads TGTGCCAGCAGCCCTGGGGGACAGGGGCGGTACGAGCAGTACTTC. Amino acids: CASSPGGQGRYEQYF. The whole variable domain, remainder taken from reference TRBV7-2 and TRBJ2-7, is GAGVSQSPSNKVTEKGKDVELRCDPISGHTALYWYRQSLGQGLEFLIYFQGNSAPDKSGLPSDRFSAERTGGSVSTLTIQRTQQEDSAVYLCASSPGGQGRYEQYFGPGTRLTVT.

The chain employs TRBV4-1 and TRBJ2-3, with 9 bases lining up with TRBD1. CDR1 and CDR2 from the germline V gene are MGHRA and YSYEKL. V was pared by 3 bases and J by 1 base, with 5 bases of the junction left unmatched. This CDR3 region has 16 residues. As DNA, the CDR3 is TGCGCCAGCAGCCAGCCAGGGACAGGGCGCACAGATACGCAGTATTTT. It codes for CASSQPGTGRTDTQYF.

The V gene is TRBV7-9, the J gene TRBJ2-1; TRBD1 matches at 8 bases. This CDR3 comprises 15 residues. In germline, CDR1 is SEHNR, CDR2 FQNEAQ (reference sequence). Germline trimming cut 3 bases from V and 6 bases from J; bases unmatched to any gene: 7. The CDR3 bases are TGTGCCAGCAGCTTCGGACAGGGCTTATTCAATGAGCAGTTCTTC. It specifies CASSFGQGLFNEQFF.

The chain combines TRBV13 with TRBJ2-1, with a tentative D call TRBD1 (6 bases). The V and J ends lost 5 bases and 7 bases respectively, with 12 bases between them. This CDR3 is built from 13 residues. Looked up from germline, CDR1 is PRHDT and CDR2 is FYEKMQ (reference sequence). CDR3 loop: CASSLHRANEQFF. The CDR3 DNA is TGTGCCAGCAGCCTCCACAGGGCTAATGAGCAGTTCTTC.

This chain connects TRBV5-4 to TRBJ2-3; D is undetermined. The CDR3 has 13 residues. Germline assignment: CDR1 SGHNT and CDR2 YYREEE (reference sequence). The V end was cut by 3 bases, the J end by 5 bases, with 10 bases between. The CDR3 is CASSSRPEDTQYF. Written as DNA, the CDR3 is TGTGCCAGCAGCTCCCGTCCTGAAGATACGCAGTATTTT.

This clone was found once. The chain links TRBV19 to TRBJ2-5; 11 nucleotides agree with TRBD1. The germline V gene encodes CDR1 LNHDA and CDR2 SQIVND (reference sequence). The CDR3 totals 16 residues. After removal of 5 bases from V and 5 bases from J, the junction contained 10 bases not matched to a gene. The CDR3 DNA reads TGTGCCAGTAGTGAAAAAGGACAGGGGGCGTTTGAGACCCAGTACTTC. This encodes CASSEKGQGAFETQYF.

The chain links TRBV5-1 to TRBJ2-7; 10 bases are shared with TRBD1. The CDR3 is 14 residues long. Germline values: CDR1 SGHRS, CDR2 YFSETQ. The junction had 5 bases not matched to a gene; V was cut back by 3 bases and J by 5 bases. The CDR3 region has the DNA TGCGCCAGCAGCTCCGGACAGGGGGAAGACGAGCAGTACTTC. Its protein is CASSSGQGEDEQYF.

The chain recombines TRBV6-5 with TRBJ1-1; D is possibly TRBD1 (5 bases). The CDR3 spans 13 residues. Trimming took 5 bases from V and 6 from J, leaving 13 bases between them. Germline V lookup: CDR1 MNHEY, CDR2 SVGAGI. This CDR3 reads CASSAKGLAEAFF. In DNA, the CDR3 is TGTGCCAGCAGTGCGAAGGGGTTGGCTGAAGCTTTCTTT.

This rearrangement joins TRBV5-6 to TRBJ2-3, with D tentatively TRBD1 or TRBD2 (5 bases each). The germline V gene encodes CDR1 SGHDT and CDR2 YYEEEE. V lost 1 base and J 0 bases, leaving 9 bases between the germline ends. The CDR3 is 15 amino acids. The chain's CDR3 is CASSLWGYSTDTQYF. In DNA form, the CDR3 reads TGTGCCAGCAGCTTGTGGGGGTATAGCACAGATACGCAGTATTTT.

The chain has TRBV7-9 and TRBJ2-5; no definite D call. The V gene's germline CDR1 is SEHNR and CDR2 FQNEAQ (reference sequence). V was pared by 1 base and J by 1 base, with 7 bases between. The CDR3 has 14 amino acids. The CDR3 is CASSLVGVQETQYF. The CDR3 coding sequence is TGTGCCAGCAGCTTAGTTGGCGTCCAAGAGACCCAGTACTTC. The variable domain in full, with the rest retrieved from reference TRBV7-9 and TRBJ2-5, is DTGVSQNPRHKITKRGQNVTFRCDPISEHNRLYWYRQTLGQGPEFLTYFQNEAQLEKSRLLSDRFSAERPKGSFSTLEIQRTEQGDSAMYLCASSLVGVQETQYFGPGTRLLVL.

The V call is TRBV7-9, the J call TRBJ2-6, with 7 bases identical to TRBD2. The CDR3 has 17 residues. CDR1 is SEHNR, CDR2 FQNEAQ, per germline (reference sequence). Trimming took 5 bases from V and 0 from J; bases not matched to a gene: 7. The CDR3: CASSTRDYASGANVLTF. CDR3 nucleotides: TGTGCCAGCAGCACCCGGGACTACGCCTCTGGGGCCAACGTCCTGACTTTC.

This clone was seen just once. The V call is TRBV19, the J call TRBJ2-7; TRBD2 matches 7 bases. The CDR3 is 15 amino acids. The trim removed 4 bases at V and 2 bases at J, leaving 8 bases unmatched. In germline, CDR1 is LNHDA, CDR2 SQIVND (reference sequence). The CDR3 DNA reads TGTGCCAGTAGTAGCCCTAGCGGTGAGACCTACGAGCAGTACTTC. It yields the protein CASSSPSGETYEQYF.

The chain couples TRBV6-5 to TRBJ2-7, with TRBD2 matching over 10 bases. Germline lookup yields CDR1 MNHEY and CDR2 SVGAGI. V was clipped by 5 bases and J by 2 bases; unmatched bases: 3. This CDR3 is 14 amino acids long. In DNA form, the CDR3 reads TGTGCCAGCAGTCTAGCGGGGGTCCCCTACGAGCAGTACTTC. Amino acid sequence: CASSLAGVPYEQYF.